This T cell receptor (beta chain) was sequenced during a study of blood T cell repertoires in COVID-19. Study-level background: The samples span acute and convalescent COVID-19 from the United States, Italy and Spain. PBMCs, B-cell-depleted T cells, or T cells were the source of the cDNA or gDNA that made up the material.

Participants came from fewer than 25 US areas, aged about 18 to 89 years. Cohorts were assigned according to the clinical history that participants reported. V was cut by 4 bases and J by 5 bases, with 17 bases left in between. The germline CDR1 and CDR2 sequences are SGHDN and FVKESK. The CDR3 totals 15 residues. The repertoire was sequenced with immunoSEQ multiplex PCR; TCRdb's copy has only in-frame clones and lacks some. This repertoire shows approximately 270,000 clones, about 90% found once; its top ten account for 1.2%. The sequenced material came from PBMCs or T cells enriched from blood (not recorded which). The chain uses TRBV14 and TRBJ1-1, with a tentative D call TRBD1 (6 bases). This TCR derives from a human donor in a cohort exposed to, infected with or recovered from COVID-19 (not recorded which). The donor label of this sample is uncertain. Here the CDR3 reads CASSPWGNQGTEAFF. The CDR3 region has the DNA TGTGCCAGCAGCCCGTGGGGAAACCAGGGGACTGAAGCTTTCTTT.